The table lists the clone carrying this T cell receptor beta chain with a few counts. This entry comes from a study of blood T cell repertoires in COVID-19. Study information: COVID-19 samples from acute and convalescent phases originated in the United States, Italy and Spain. PBMCs, B-cell-depleted T cells, or T cells provided the cDNA or gDNA that made up the material.

Original data processing: It was from reference gene primer amplification that nucleated cell counts were estimated. Measured with immunoSEQ multiplex PCR; TCRdb has only the in-frame clones, and not every one. V, J and clone size are those of that table, while D and trimming were read from the DNA. The data contain 250,000 to 350,000 clones, around 90% of them singletons. This TCR was recovered from a man younger than 35 with active or convalescent COVID-19. The sequencing input was peripheral blood.

CDR3 in amino acids: CASSLFPRSEELFF. As DNA, the CDR3 is TGTGCCAGCAGTTTATTTCCCCGGAGTGAGGAGCTGTTTTTT. The chain combines TRBV27 with TRBJ2-2; no definite D call. The CDR3 runs to 14 residues. With 1 base removed from V and 10 bases from J, the gap between germline ends came to 13 bases. Per germline, CDR1 MNHEY and CDR2 SMNVEV (reference sequence).